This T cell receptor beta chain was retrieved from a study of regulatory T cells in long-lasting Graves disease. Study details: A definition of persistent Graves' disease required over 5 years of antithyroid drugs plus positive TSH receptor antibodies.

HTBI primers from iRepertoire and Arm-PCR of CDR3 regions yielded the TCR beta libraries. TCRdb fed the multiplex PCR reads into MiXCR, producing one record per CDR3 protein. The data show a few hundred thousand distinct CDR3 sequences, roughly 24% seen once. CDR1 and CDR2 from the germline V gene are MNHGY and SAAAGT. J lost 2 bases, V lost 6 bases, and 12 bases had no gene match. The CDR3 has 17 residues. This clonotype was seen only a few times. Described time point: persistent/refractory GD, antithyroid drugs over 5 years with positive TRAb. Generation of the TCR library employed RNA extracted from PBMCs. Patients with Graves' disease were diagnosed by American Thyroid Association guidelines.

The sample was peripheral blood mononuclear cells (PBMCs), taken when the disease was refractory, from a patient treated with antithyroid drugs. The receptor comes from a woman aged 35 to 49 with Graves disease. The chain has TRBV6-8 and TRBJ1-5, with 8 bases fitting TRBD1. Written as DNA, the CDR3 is TGTGCCAGCAGATACCAATTACAGGGACAGGGCAATCAGCCCCAGCATTTT. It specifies CASRYQLQGQGNQPQHF.